The text below deals with one T cell receptor (beta chain). Its antigen is currently unknown. cDNA for each sample came from eight separate reactions. For both chains, the TCRalpha and TCRbeta cDNA went through two nested PCRs of approximately 16 and 10 cycles. No DNA is given; TCRdb re-called the 5' RACE reads and lists each CDR3 protein once. This sample's table has about 330,000 distinct CDR3 sequences. These data originate in a study of monozygotic twins with inflammatory bowel disease. Study-level results: Telling different T cell subtypes apart from each other was not possible.

Per germline, CDR1 WSHSY and CDR2 SAAADI. This CDR3 comprises 14 residues. This chain links TRBV10-2 with TRBJ2-7; the TCRdb call, TRBD2, lacks DNA for checking. Source material: blood. This TCR came from a human donor with ulcerative colitis or Crohn's disease, or a healthy co-twin of an affected twin (not recorded which). CDR3 sequence: CASSDVRVGALGYF.